This TCR beta chain was recovered during a study of blood T cell repertoires in COVID-19. Germline values: CDR1 DFQATT, CDR2 SNEGSKA (reference sequence). Trimming at V came to 3 bases and at J to 6 bases, leaving 13 bases not matched to a gene. This CDR3 comprises 16 residues. This clone was observed a single time. The protocol was immunoSEQ multiplex PCR, while the TCRdb copy is restricted to in-frame clones and leaves out a portion. The profile shows a few hundred thousand clones, more than 65% of them singletons. The chain is built from TRBV20-1 and TRBJ2-1, with 8 bases fitting TRBD1. The TCR sequence derives from a man aged 45-65 years who had recovered from COVID-19. Sequences were obtained from PBMCs or T cells enriched from blood (not recorded which). The CDR3, as DNA: TGCAGTGCTAGTCCTCCGTGGGGCAGGGGGCCCAATGAGCAGTTCTTC. Translation: CSASPPWGRGPNEQFF.